This T cell receptor (beta chain) was observed in a study of T-cell memory formation after mild COVID-19. There are 15 residues in the CDR3. Germline-derived CDR1 and CDR2 are LNHNV and YYDKDF (reference sequence). Germline trimming cut 3 bases from V and 7 bases from J; bases unmatched to any gene: 7. One entry per CDR3 protein results from TCRdb running MiXCR on the 5' RACE reads. There are roughly 450,000 distinct CDR3 sequences in the sample; 15% to 20% occur only once, and 9% to 15% lies in the top ten. This sequence was found in an adult woman who had mild COVID-19 (a few samples of this study predate the infection). Cell type and time point are not known. The sequenced sample consisted of PBMCs or a T cell subset sorted from them (not recorded which). The chain has TRBV15 and TRBJ1-4; 8 bases map to TRBD1. CDR3 coding DNA: TGTGCCACCAGCAGCTACAGGGGGTTAGGTGAAAAACTGTTTTTT. As protein: CATSSYRGLGEKLFF.